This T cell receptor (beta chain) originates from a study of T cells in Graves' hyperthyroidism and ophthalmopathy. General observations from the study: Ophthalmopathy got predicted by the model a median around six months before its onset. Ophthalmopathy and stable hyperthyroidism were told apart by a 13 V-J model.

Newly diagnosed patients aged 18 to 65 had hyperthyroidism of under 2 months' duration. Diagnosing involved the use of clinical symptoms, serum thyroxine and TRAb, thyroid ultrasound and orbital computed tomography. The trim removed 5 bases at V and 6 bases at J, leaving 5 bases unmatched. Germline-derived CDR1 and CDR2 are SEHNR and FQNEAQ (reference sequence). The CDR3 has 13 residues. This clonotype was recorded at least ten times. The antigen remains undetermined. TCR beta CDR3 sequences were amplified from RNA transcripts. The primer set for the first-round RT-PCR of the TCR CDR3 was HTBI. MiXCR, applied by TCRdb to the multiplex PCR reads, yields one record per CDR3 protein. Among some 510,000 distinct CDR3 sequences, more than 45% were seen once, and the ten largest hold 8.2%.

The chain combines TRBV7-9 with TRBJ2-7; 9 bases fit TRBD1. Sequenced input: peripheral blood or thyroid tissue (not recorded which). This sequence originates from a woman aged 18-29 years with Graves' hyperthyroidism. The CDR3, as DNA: TGTGCCAGCAGCGGGACAGGGCAAGGCGAGCAGTACTTC. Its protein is CASSGTGQGEQYF.